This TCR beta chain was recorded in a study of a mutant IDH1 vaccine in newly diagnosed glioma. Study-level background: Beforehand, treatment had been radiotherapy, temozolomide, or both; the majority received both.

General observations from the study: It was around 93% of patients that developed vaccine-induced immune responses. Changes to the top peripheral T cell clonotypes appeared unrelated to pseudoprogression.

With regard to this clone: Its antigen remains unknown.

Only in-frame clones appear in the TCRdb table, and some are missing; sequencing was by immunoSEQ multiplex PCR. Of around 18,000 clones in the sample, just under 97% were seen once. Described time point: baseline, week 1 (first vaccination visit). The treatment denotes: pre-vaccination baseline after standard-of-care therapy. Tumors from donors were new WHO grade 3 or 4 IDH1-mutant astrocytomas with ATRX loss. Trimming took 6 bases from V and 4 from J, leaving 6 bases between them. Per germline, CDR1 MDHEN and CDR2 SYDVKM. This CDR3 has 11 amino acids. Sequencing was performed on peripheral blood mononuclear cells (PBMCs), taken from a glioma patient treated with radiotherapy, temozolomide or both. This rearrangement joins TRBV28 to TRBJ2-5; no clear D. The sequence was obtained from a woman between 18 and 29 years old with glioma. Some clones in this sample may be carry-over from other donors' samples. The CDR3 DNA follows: TGTGCCAGCAGGGTGGCAGAGACCCAGTACTTC. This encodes CASRVAETQYF.